These T cell receptor beta chains were read from a single sample in a study of T-cell reconstitution after alpha-beta-depleted transplantation in children. TCRdb re-called the PCR reads with MiXCR, one entry per CDR3 protein. The repertoire holds approximately 85,000 distinct CDR3 sequences, with roughly 16% as singletons. Material: PBMCs, mostly from graft donor cells, obtained 180 days after TCRalphabeta/CD19-depleted stem cell transplant. These receptors were collected from a male patient between 2 and 15 years old who had a stem cell transplant for acute lymphoblastic leukemia, so the T cells may come from the graft donor. CDR3s include the opening cysteine and the closing phenylalanine or tryptophan. D genes are given only for firm matches. Where a row states a size, it is once, few, many or the class of an expanded clone; other rows omit it.

size,J,D,V,DNA,CDR3
few,TRBJ1-6,NA,TRBV28,TGTGCCACTCTAGTTGGGGATTCACCCCTCCACTTT,CATLVGDSPLHF
NA,TRBJ1-5,NA,TRBV21-1,TGTGCCAGCAGATTGAGGACAGGGAACAATCAGCCCCAGCATTTT,CASRLRTGNNQPQHF
many,TRBJ2-7,TRBD1,TRBV6-6,TGTGCCAGCAGTTACACAGGGGGCTACGAGCAGTACTTC,CASSYTGGYEQYF
NA,TRBJ2-5,TRBD2,TRBV27,TGTGCCAGCAGTTTAGGGGCTAGCGGGGCGCAAGAGACCCAGTACTTC,CASSLGASGAQETQYF
NA,TRBJ2-7,NA,TRBV7-9,TGTGCCAGCAGCCACCAGCATGCCTACGAGCAGTACTTC,CASSHQHAYEQYF
NA,TRBJ2-1,NA,TRBV7-2,TGTGCCAGCAGCTTACCGGGACTCTATCATGCCTCCTACAATGAGCAGTTCTTC,CASSLPGLYHASYNEQFF
NA,TRBJ1-5,NA,TRBV15,TGTGCCACCAGCAGAGATGGGGCGACAGACAGCAATCAGCCCCAGCATTTT,CATSRDGATDSNQPQHF
few,TRBJ2-7,NA,TRBV11-2,TGTGCCAGCAGCTTAGATCTCCAGGGCCAGCAGTACTTC,CASSLDLQGQQYF
few,TRBJ2-3,NA,TRBV20-1,TGCAGTGCTAGCCACTACGTAGGTACGCAGTATTTT,CSASHYVGTQYF
NA,TRBJ1-1,NA,TRBV4-3,TGCGCCAGCAGCCAGAGACCGAGAACCACTGAAGCTTTCTTT,CASSQRPRTTEAFF
NA,TRBJ1-1,NA,TRBV10-1,TGCGCCAGCAGTGAGTCCGGATCCCCTGAAGCTTTCTTT,CASSESGSPEAFF
few,TRBJ2-1,TRBD2,TRBV6-2/TRBV6-3,TGTGCCAGCAAGCGGGGGGTTGAAAATGAGCAGTTCTTC,CASKRGVENEQFF
few,TRBJ2-5,TRBD2,TRBV12-3/TRBV12-4,TGTGCCAGCAGTTTCGGGGGGGAGACCCAGTACTTC,CASSFGGETQYF
many,TRBJ1-6,NA,TRBV7-2,TGTGCCAGCAGCCTGCTCCCGGGGACTGGTAATTCACCCCTCCACTTT,CASSLLPGTGNSPLHF
NA,TRBJ2-2,NA,TRBV10-3,TGTGCCATCAGTGGACAGTCGAACACCGGGGAGCTGTTTTTT,CAISGQSNTGELFF
few,TRBJ2-3,NA,TRBV5-5,TGTGCCAGCAGCTTTATGGGCGGGGTCGACACAGATACGCAGTATTTT,CASSFMGGVDTDTQYF
few,TRBJ2-6,NA,TRBV20-1,TGCAGTGCTAGAGATAGGGACAAGGGCTACGGGGCCAACGTCCTGACTTTC,CSARDRDKGYGANVLTF
few,TRBJ2-3,NA,TRBV20-1,TGCAGTGCTAGACCGAGGGGTGGCAGCACAGATACGCAGTATTTT,CSARPRGGSTDTQYF
many,TRBJ2-5,NA,TRBV5-1,TGCGCCAGCCTACAATCTCCCCCAGCGGTCCAAGAGACCCAGTACTTC,CASLQSPPAVQETQYF
few,TRBJ2-7,TRBD2,TRBV7-8,TGTGCCAGCAGCTTAGTTTATCGGGAGGACGGTCCCTACGAGCAGTACTTC,CASSLVYREDGPYEQYF
few,TRBJ2-7,TRBD1,TRBV5-1,TGCGCCAGCAGCCCGGGACAGCGATTAGGGAGGCAGTACTTC,CASSPGQRLGRQYF
NA,TRBJ2-2,NA,TRBV2,TGTGCCAGCAGCGGACCCGGGGAGCTGTTTTTT,CASSGPGELFF
few,TRBJ1-1,NA,TRBV6-1,TGTGCCAGCAGTGAAGGTACAGGGAAAACTGAAGCTTTCTTT,CASSEGTGKTEAFF